This is a list of T cell receptor beta chains from one sample in a study of blood T cell repertoires in COVID-19. Libraries were prepared by immunoSEQ multiplex PCR; TCRdb keeps only in-frame clonotypes and omits some of them. The sample lists over 200,000 clones, around 89% occurring once. The sample was peripheral blood. The origin of the receptors is a man aged 25-45 years with COVID-19, enrolled during active disease. Both conserved end residues are part of each CDR3. A D gene is named only where the DNA matches it firmly. Clone size is stated in some rows and not others, as once, few, many or a class when expanded.

D gene	V gene	J gene	clone size	CDR3 protein	CDR3 DNA
TRBD1	TRBV10-3	TRBJ2-7	NA	CAINDREGYEQYF	TGTGCCATCAATGACAGGGAAGGATACGAGCAGTACTTC
NA	TRBV5-6	TRBJ2-7	NA	CASSLDLTTYEQYF	TGTGCCAGCAGCTTGGACTTAACTACCTACGAGCAGTACTTC
TRBD2	TRBV9	TRBJ2-7	NA	CASSLGLAGGEQYF	TGTGCCAGCAGCCTGGGACTAGCGGGAGGAGAGCAGTACTTC
TRBD2	TRBV4-3	TRBJ2-1	NA	CASSQELLAGGLNEQFF	TGCGCCAGCAGCCAAGAACTACTAGCGGGAGGATTGAATGAGCAGTTCTTC
TRBD1	TRBV24-1	TRBJ1-1	NA	CATSDHGTGNTEAFF	TGTGCCACCAGTGATCACGGGACAGGGAACACTGAAGCTTTCTTT
TRBD1	TRBV19	TRBJ2-7	NA	CASSTWTGTYEQYF	TGTGCCAGTAGTACCTGGACAGGGACCTACGAGCAGTACTTC
NA	TRBV6-6	TRBJ1-2	NA	CASTSPTAFYGYTF	TGTGCCAGCACCTCCCCGACAGCCTTCTATGGCTACACCTTC
NA	TRBV29-1	TRBJ1-2	NA	CSVGQAQYTF	TGCAGCGTTGGACAGGCCCAATACACCTTC
TRBD1	TRBV19	TRBJ1-5	NA	CASDRGGNQPQHF	TGTGCCAGTGACAGGGGAGGCAATCAGCCCCAGCATTTT
TRBD1	TRBV5-1	TRBJ1-1	NA	CASSQGQGAEAFF	TGCGCCAGCAGCCAGGGACAGGGAGCTGAAGCTTTCTTT
TRBD2	TRBV6-5	TRBJ2-1	NA	CASSYRGAYNEQFF	TGTGCCAGCAGTTACCGGGGGGCCTACAATGAGCAGTTCTTC
TRBD1	TRBV28	TRBJ2-7	NA	CASRPGTGGGEQYF	TGTGCCAGCAGGCCAGGGACAGGGGGCGGTGAGCAGTACTTC
TRBD1	TRBV19	TRBJ1-1	NA	CASSIGTGGTEAFF	TGTGCCAGTAGTATTGGGACAGGGGGGACTGAAGCTTTCTTT
TRBD1	TRBV2	TRBJ1-4	NA	CASSGRDSPPTNEKLFF	TGTGCCAGCAGTGGCCGGGACAGCCCACCAACTAATGAAAAACTGTTTTTT
TRBD1	TRBV3-1/TRBV3-2	TRBJ2-7	NA	CASSHTSGTVAYEQYF	TGTGCCAGCAGCCATACATCCGGGACAGTAGCCTACGAGCAGTACTTC
NA	TRBV7-2	TRBJ1-1	NA	CASSPGQLNTEAFF	TGTGCCAGCAGCCCAGGACAGCTGAACACTGAAGCTTTCTTT
NA	TRBV11-2	TRBJ1-1	NA	CASSWRLREGNTEAFF	TGTGCCAGCAGCTGGCGACTCAGGGAGGGGAACACTGAAGCTTTCTTT
NA	TRBV27	TRBJ1-4	NA	CASNHAGSNEKLFF	TGTGCCAGCAACCACGCCGGGAGTAATGAAAAACTGTTTTTT
TRBD1	TRBV7-2	TRBJ1-2	NA	CASNLDRGVGGYTF	TGTGCCAGCAATCTAGACAGGGGAGTGGGGGGCTACACCTTC
NA	TRBV6-6	TRBJ1-2	NA	CASSYDSYGYTF	TGTGCCAGCAGTTACGACAGTTATGGCTACACCTTC
NA	TRBV27	TRBJ1-5	NA	CASSRRGSNQPQHF	TGTGCCAGCAGCCGCAGGGGAAGCAATCAGCCCCAGCATTTT
NA	TRBV20-1	TRBJ2-1	once	CSARGEGFF	TGCAGTGCTAGAGGAGAGGGGTTCTTC
TRBD1	TRBV3-1/TRBV3-2	TRBJ1-5	NA	CASSLGQGSNQPQHF	TGTGCCAGCAGCCTAGGACAGGGTAGCAATCAGCCCCAGCATTTT
NA	TRBV7-2	TRBJ1-6	once	CASSPGTYNSPLHF	TGTGCCAGCAGCCCCGGGACTTATAATTCACCCCTCCACTTT
NA	TRBV7-9	TRBJ2-3	NA	CASSLARVFSDTQYF	TGTGCCAGCAGCTTAGCCAGGGTGTTTTCAGATACGCAGTATTTT
TRBD1	TRBV10-3	TRBJ1-3	NA	CAISEIGTGSGNTIYF	TGTGCCATCAGTGAGATCGGGACAGGGTCTGGAAACACCATATATTTT
TRBD1	TRBV5-4	TRBJ2-3	NA	CASSPGQTSTDTQYF	TGTGCCAGCAGCCCGGGACAGACTAGCACAGATACGCAGTATTTT
TRBD2	TRBV29-1	TRBJ2-7	NA	CSVPNINTGRGEQYF	TGCAGCGTTCCAAACATTAACACGGGGAGGGGCGAGCAGTACTTC
NA	TRBV7-2	TRBJ1-5	few	CASSSGSGYSNQPQHF	TGTGCCAGCAGCTCCGGGTCAGGGTATAGCAATCAGCCCCAGCATTTT
NA	TRBV7-3	TRBJ2-7	NA	CASSRTGPTGEQYF	TGTGCCAGCAGCAGAACGGGGCCTACAGGGGAGCAGTACTTC
NA	TRBV24-1	TRBJ2-3	NA	CATKGGLSDTQYF	TGTGCCACCAAAGGGGGACTATCGGATACGCAGTATTTT
NA	TRBV19	TRBJ2-5	NA	CASSPWGGQDPGGQYF	TGTGCCAGTAGTCCCTGGGGGGGACAGGACCCCGGGGGCCAGTACTTC
NA	TRBV5-1	TRBJ1-6	NA	CASSFGGSGESPLHF	TGCGCCAGCAGCTTTGGCGGGTCGGGTGAGTCACCCCTCCACTTT
TRBD2	TRBV7-3	TRBJ2-1	NA	CASSTNRLAGPYNEQFF	TGTGCCAGCAGCACAAACAGACTAGCGGGACCTTACAATGAGCAGTTCTTC
NA	TRBV7-9	TRBJ1-1	NA	CASSTHMNTEAFF	TGTGCCAGCAGCACCCACATGAACACTGAAGCTTTCTTT
NA	TRBV6-5	TRBJ2-7	NA	CASSYSDSRNYEQYF	TGTGCCAGCAGTTACTCGGACAGTCGAAACTACGAGCAGTACTTC
NA	TRBV12-5	TRBJ2-1	NA	CASQMRSDEQFF	TGTGCTAGTCAGATGCGGTCCGATGAGCAGTTCTTC